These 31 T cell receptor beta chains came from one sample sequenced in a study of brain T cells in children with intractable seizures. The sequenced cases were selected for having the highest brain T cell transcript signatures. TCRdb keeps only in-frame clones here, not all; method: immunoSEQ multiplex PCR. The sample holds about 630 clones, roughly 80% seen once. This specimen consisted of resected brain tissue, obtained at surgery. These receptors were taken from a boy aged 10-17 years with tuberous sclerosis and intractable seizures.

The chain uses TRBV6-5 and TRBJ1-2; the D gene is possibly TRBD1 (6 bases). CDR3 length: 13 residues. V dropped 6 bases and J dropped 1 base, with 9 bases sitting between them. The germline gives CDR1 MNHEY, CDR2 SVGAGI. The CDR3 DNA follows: TGTGCCAGCAGCCAGGGACATAACTATGGCTACACCTTC. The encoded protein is CASSQGHNYGYTF.

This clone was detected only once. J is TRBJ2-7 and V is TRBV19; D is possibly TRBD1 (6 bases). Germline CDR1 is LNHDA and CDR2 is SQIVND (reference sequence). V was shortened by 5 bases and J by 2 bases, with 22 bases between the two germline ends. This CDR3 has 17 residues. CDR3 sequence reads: CASSVDHRAVKPYEQYF. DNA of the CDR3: TGTGCCAGTAGTGTTGATCACAGGGCAGTGAAACCCTACGAGCAGTACTTC.

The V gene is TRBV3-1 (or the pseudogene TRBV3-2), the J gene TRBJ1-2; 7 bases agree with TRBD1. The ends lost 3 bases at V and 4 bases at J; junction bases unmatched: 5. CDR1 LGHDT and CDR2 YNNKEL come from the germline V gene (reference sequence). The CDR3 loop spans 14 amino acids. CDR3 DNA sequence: TGTGCCAGCAGCCAGGGGACAGTCTCCTATGGCTACACCTTC. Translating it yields CASSQGTVSYGYTF.

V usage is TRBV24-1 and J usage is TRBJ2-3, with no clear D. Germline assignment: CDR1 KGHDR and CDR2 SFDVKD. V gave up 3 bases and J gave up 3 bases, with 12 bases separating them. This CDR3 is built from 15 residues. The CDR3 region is CATSDGSLTTDTQYF. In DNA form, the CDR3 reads TGTGCCACCAGTGATGGAAGCTTGACAACAGATACGCAGTATTTT.

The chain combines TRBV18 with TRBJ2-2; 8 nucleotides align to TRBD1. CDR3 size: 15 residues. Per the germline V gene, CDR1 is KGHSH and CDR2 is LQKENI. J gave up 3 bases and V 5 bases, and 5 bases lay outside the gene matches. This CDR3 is CASSAGQVDTGELFF. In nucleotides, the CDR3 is TGTGCCAGCTCAGCGGGACAGGTGGACACCGGGGAGCTGTTTTTT.

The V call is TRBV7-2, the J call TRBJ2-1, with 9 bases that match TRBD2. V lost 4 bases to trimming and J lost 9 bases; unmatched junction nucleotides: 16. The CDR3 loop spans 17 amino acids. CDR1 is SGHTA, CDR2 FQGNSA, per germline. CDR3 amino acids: CASSSRKGSGREAEQFF. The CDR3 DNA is TGTGCCAGCAGCTCCCGTAAAGGTAGCGGGAGAGAAGCTGAGCAGTTCTTC.

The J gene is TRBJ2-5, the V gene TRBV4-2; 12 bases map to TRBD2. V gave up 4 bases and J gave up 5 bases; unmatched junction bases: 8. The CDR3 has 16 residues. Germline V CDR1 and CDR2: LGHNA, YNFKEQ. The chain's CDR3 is CASSPSLAGGPETQYF. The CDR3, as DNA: TGTGCCAGCAGCCCCTCGCTAGCGGGAGGGCCCGAGACCCAGTACTTC.

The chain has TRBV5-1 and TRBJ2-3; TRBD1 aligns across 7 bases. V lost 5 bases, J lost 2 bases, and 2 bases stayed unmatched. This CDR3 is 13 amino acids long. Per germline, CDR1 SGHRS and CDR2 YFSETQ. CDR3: CASRGTVTDTQYF. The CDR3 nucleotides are TGCGCCAGCAGAGGGACAGTCACAGATACGCAGTATTTT.

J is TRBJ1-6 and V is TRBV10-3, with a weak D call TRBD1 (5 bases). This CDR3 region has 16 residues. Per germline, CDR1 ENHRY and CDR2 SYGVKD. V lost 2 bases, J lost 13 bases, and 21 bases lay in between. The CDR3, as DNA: TGTGCCATCAGTGAGCCCCCGGCAGGTGGGGGAGTTCCCCTCCACTTT. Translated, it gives CAISEPPAGGGVPLHF.

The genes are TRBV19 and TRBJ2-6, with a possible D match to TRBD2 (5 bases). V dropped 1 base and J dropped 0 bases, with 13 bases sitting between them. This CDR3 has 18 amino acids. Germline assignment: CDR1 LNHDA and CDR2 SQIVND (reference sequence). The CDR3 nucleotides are TGTGCCAGTAGTATAGTTCCGGACTTCACCTCTGGGGCCAACGTCCTGACTTTC. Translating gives CASSIVPDFTSGANVLTF.

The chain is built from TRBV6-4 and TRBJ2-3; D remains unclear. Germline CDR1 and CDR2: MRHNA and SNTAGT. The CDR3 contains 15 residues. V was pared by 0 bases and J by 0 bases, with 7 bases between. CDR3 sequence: CASSDSDGSTDTQYF. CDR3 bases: TGTGCCAGCAGTGACTCGGACGGGAGCACAGATACGCAGTATTTT.

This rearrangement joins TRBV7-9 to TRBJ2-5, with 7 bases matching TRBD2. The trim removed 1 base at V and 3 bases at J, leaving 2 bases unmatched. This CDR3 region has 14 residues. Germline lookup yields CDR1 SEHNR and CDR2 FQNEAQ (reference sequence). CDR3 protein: CASSLGAGKETQYF. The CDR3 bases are TGTGCCAGCAGCTTAGGAGCGGGGAAAGAGACCCAGTACTTC.

The chain's CDR3 is CASSGEWERTGGSPLHF. CDR3 sequence (DNA): TGTGCCAGCAGTGGTGAGTGGGAACGGACAGGAGGTTCACCCCTCCACTTT. The chain is built from TRBV2 and TRBJ1-6, with 7 nucleotides matching TRBD1. The CDR3 is 17 amino acids. The V and J ends lost 4 bases and 9 bases, in that order; junction bases with no gene match: 15. The V gene's germline CDR1 is SNHLY and CDR2 FYNNEI.

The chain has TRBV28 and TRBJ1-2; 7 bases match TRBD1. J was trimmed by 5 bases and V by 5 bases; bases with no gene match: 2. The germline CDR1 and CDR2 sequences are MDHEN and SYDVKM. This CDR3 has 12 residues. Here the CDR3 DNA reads TGTGCCAGCAGTCTGACAGGGTATGGCTACACCTTC. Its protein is CASSLTGYGYTF.

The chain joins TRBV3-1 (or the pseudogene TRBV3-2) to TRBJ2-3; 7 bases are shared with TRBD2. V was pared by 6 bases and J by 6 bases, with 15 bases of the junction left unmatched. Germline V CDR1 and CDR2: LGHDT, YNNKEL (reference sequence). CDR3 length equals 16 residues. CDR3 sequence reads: CASSHYKLARDDTQYF. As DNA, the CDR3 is TGTGCCAGCAGTCATTATAAACTAGCGAGAGATGATACGCAGTATTTT.

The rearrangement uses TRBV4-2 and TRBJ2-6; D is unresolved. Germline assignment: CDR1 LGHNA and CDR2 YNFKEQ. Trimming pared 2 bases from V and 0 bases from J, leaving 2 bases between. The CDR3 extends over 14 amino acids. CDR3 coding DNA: TGTGCCAGCAGCCAAAACTCTGGGGCCAACGTCCTGACTTTC. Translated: CASSQNSGANVLTF.

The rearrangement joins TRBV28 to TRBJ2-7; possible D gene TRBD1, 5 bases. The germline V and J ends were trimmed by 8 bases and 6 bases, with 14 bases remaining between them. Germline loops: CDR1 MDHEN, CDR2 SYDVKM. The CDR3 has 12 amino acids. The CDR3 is CASGPLQGEQYF. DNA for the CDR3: TGTGCCAGCGGACCGCTGCAGGGCGAGCAGTACTTC.

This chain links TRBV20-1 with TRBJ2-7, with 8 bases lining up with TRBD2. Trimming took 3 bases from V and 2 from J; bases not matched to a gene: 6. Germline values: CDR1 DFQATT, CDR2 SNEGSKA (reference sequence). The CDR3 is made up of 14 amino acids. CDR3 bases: TGCAGTGCTAGTACACTAGCGGTAACCTACGAGCAGTACTTC. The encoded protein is CSASTLAVTYEQYF.

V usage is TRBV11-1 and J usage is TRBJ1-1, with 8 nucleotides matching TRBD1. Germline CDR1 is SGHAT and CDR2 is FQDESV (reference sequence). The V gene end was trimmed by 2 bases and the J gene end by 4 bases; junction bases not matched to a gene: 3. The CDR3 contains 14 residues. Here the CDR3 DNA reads TGTGCCAGCAGCTTATTCACAGGGGGCACTGAAGCTTTCTTT. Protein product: CASSLFTGGTEAFF. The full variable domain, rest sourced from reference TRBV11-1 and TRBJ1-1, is EAEVAQSPRYKITEKSQAVAFWCDPISGHATLYWYRQILGQGPELLVQFQDESVVDDSQLPKDRFSAERLKGVDSTLKIQPAELGDSAMYLCASSLFTGGTEAFFGQGTRLTVV.

The CDR3 nucleotides are TGTGCCAGCACTGCTTGGGTCAACAATGAGCAGTTCTTC. Residues: CASTAWVNNEQFF. This chain connects TRBV6-5 to TRBJ2-1; no firm D call. Germline V gene sequence: CDR1 MNHEY, CDR2 SVGAGI. Trimming stripped 7 bases from V and 5 bases from J, with 12 bases between. This CDR3 region has 13 residues.

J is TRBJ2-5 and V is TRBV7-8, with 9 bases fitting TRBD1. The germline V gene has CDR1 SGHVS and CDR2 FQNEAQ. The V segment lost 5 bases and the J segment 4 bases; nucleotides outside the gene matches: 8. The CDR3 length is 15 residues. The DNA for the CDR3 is TGTGCCAGCAGCCCCCCCGGGACAGGGTCAGAGACCCAGTACTTC. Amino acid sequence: CASSPPGTGSETQYF.

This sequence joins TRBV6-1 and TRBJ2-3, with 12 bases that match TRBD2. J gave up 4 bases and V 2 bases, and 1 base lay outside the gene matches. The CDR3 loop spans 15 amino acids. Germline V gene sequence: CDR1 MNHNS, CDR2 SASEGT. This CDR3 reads CASSELAGGPDTQYF. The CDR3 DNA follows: TGTGCCAGCAGTGAACTAGCGGGAGGGCCAGATACGCAGTATTTT.

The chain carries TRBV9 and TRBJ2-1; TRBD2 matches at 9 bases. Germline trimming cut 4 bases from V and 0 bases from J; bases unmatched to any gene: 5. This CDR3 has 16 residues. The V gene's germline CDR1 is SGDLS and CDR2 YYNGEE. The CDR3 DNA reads TGTGCCAGCAGCCGCCGTAGCGGGAGCTCCTACAATGAGCAGTTCTTC. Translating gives CASSRRSGSSYNEQFF.

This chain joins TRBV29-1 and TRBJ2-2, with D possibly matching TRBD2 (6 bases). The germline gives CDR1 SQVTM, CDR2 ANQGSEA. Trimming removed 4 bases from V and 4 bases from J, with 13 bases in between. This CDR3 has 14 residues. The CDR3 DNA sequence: TGCAGCGTTGGGAAGGGACTTGGCACCGGGGAGCTGTTTTTT. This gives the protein CSVGKGLGTGELFF.

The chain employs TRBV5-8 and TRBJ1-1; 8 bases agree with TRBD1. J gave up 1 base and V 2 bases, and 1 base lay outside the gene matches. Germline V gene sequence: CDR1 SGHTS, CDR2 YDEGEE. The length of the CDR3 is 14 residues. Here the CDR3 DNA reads TGTGCCAGCAGCTTTGGACAGGGGAACACTGAAGCTTTCTTT. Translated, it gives CASSFGQGNTEAFF.

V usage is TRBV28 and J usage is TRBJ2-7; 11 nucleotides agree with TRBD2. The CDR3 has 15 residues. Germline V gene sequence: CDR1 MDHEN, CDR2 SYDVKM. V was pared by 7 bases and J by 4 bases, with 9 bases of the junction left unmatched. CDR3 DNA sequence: TGTGCCAGCACAACAGGGGGGACTAGCGGATACGAGCAGTACTTC. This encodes CASTTGGTSGYEQYF.

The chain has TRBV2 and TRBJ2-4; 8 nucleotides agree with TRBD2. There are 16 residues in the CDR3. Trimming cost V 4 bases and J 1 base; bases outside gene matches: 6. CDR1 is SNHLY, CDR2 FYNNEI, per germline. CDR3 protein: CASSVAGTRAKNIQYF. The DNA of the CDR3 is TGTGCCAGCAGTGTCGCCGGGACTAGGGCCAAAAACATTCAGTACTTC.

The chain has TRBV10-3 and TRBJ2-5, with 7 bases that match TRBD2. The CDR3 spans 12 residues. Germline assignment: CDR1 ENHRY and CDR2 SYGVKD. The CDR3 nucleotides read TGTGCTAGCCGGGGGGAATTGGAGACCCAGTACTTC. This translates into CASRGELETQYF.

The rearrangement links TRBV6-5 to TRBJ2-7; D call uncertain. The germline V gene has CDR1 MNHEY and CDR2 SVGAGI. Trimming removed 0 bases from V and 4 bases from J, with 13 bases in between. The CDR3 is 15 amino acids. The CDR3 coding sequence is TGTGCCAGCAGTTACTCGTTCGAACAACTGTACGAGCAGTACTTC. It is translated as CASSYSFEQLYEQYF.

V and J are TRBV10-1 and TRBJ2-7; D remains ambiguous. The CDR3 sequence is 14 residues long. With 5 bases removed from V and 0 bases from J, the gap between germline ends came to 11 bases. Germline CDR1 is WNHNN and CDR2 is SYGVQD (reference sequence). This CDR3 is CASSRDFSSYEQYF. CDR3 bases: TGCGCCAGCAGTAGGGATTTCAGCTCCTACGAGCAGTACTTC.

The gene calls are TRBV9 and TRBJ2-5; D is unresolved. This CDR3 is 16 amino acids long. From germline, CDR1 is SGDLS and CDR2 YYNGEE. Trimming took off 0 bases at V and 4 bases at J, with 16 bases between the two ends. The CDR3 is CASSVDSSTVLETQYF. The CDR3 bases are TGTGCCAGCAGCGTAGACAGCTCCACAGTCTTAGAGACCCAGTACTTC.